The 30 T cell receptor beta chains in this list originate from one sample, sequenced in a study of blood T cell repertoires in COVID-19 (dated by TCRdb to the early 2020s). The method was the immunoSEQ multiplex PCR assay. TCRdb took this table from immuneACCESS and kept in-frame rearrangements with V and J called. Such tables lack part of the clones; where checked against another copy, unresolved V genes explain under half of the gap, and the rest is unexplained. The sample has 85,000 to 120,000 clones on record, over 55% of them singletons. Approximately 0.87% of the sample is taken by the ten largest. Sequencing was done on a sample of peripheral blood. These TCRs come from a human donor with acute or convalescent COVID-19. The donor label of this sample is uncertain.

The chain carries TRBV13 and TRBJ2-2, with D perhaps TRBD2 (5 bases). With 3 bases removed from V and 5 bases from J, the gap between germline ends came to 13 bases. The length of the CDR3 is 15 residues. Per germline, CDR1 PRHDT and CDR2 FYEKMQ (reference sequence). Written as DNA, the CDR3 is TGTGCCAGCAGCTTTCAGCCTAGCTATACCGGGGAGCTGTTTTTT. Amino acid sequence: CASSFQPSYTGELFF.

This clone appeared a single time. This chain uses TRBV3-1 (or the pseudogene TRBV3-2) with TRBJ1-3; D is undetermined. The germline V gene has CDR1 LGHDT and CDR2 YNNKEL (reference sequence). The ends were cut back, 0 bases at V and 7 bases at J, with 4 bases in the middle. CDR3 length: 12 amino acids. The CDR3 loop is CASSQDENTIYF. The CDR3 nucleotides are TGTGCCAGCAGCCAAGACGAGAACACCATATATTTT.

The CDR3 here is CAWSVSTGTSGGARETQYF. CDR3 DNA: TGTGCCTGGAGTGTATCTACCGGGACTAGCGGGGGGGCCCGGGAGACCCAGTACTTC. The chain carries TRBV30 and TRBJ2-5; TRBD2 matches 16 bases. This CDR3 is built from 19 residues. The V segment lost 0 bases and the J segment 5 bases; nucleotides outside the gene matches: 12. From germline, CDR1 is GTSNPN and CDR2 SVGIG (reference sequence).

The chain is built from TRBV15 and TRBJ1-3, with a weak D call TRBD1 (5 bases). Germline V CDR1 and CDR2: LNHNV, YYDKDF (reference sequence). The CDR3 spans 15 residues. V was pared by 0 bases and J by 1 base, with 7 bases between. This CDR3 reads CATSRDQGSGNTIYF. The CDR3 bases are TGTGCCACCAGCAGAGATCAGGGATCTGGAAACACCATATATTTT.

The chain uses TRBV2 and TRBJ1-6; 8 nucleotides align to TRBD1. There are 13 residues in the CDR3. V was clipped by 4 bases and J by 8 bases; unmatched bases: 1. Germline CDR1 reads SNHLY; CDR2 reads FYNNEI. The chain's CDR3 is CASSVTGDSPLHF. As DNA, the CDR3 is TGTGCCAGCAGTGTGACAGGGGATTCACCCCTCCACTTT.

Written as DNA, the CDR3 is TGCGCCAGCAGCATGACAGGGGCACAATTAAACTATGGCTACACCTTC. This sequence encodes CASSMTGAQLNYGYTF. The V and J genes are TRBV5-1 and TRBJ1-2, with 8 bases fitting TRBD1. With 4 bases clipped from V and 2 bases from J, the junction kept 10 bases outside the gene matches. Germline V CDR1 and CDR2: SGHRS, YFSETQ. The CDR3 covers 16 residues.

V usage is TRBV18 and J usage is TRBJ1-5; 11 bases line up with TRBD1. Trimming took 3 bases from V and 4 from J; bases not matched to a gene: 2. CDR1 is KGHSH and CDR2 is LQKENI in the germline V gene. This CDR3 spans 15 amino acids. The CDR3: CASSPDRGPNQPQHF. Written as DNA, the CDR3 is TGTGCCAGCTCACCGGACAGGGGGCCGAATCAGCCCCAGCATTTT. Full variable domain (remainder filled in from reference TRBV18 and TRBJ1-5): NAGVMQNPRHLVRRRGQEARLRCSPMKGHSHVYWYRQLPEEGLKFMVYLQKENIIDESGMPKERFSAEFPKEGPSILRIQQVVRGDSAAYFCASSPDRGPNQPQHFGDGTRLSIL.

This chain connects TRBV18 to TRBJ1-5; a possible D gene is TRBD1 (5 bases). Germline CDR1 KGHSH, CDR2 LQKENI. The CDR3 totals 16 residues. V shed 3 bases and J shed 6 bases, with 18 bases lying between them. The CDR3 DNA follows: TGTGCCAGCTCACCCTCCAGGGCGACAGTAGGTCAGCCCCAGCATTTT. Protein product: CASSPSRATVGQPQHF.

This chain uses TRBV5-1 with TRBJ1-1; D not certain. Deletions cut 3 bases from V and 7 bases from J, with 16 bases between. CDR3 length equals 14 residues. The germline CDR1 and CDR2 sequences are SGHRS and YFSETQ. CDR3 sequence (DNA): TGCGCCAGCAGCTCGGGGAGGGTAGGGATTGAAGCTTTCTTT. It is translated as CASSSGRVGIEAFF.

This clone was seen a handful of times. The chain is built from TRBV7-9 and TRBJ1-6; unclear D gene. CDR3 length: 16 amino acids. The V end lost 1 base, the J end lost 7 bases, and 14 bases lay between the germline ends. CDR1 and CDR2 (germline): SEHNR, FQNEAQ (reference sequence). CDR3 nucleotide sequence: TGTGCCAGCAGCTTAGGTGGAGGGCAGCTCAATTCACCCCTCCACTTT. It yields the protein CASSLGGGQLNSPLHF.

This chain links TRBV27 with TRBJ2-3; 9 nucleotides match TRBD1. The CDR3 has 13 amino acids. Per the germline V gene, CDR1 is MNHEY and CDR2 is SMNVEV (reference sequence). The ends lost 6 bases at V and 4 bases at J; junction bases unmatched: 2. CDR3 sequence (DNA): TGTGCCAGCAGAACAGGGGGCGCAGATACGCAGTATTTT. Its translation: CASRTGGADTQYF.

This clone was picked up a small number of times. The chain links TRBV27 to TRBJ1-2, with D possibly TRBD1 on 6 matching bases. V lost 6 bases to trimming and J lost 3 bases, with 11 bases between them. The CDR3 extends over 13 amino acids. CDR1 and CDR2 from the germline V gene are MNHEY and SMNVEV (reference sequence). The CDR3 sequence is CASSGRGDYGYTF. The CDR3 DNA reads TGTGCCAGCAGCGGCAGGGGCGACTATGGCTACACCTTC.

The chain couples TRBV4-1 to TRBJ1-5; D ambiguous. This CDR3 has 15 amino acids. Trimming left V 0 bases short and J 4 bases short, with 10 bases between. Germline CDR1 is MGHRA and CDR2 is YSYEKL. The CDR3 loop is CASSQEAEINQPQHF. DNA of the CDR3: TGCGCCAGCAGCCAAGAGGCAGAAATTAATCAGCCCCAGCATTTT.

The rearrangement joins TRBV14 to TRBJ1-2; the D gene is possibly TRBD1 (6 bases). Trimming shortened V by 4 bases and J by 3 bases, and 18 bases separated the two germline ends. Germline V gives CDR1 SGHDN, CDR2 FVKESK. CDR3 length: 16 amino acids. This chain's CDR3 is CASSPLSADSHYGYTF. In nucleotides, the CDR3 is TGTGCCAGCAGCCCCCTTAGCGCGGACAGTCACTATGGCTACACCTTC.

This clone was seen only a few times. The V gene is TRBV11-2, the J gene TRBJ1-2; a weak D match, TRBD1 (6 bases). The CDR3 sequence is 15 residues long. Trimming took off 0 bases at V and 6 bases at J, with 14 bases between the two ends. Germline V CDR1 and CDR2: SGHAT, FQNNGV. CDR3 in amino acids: CASSLDFYRDDGYTF. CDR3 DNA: TGTGCCAGCAGCTTAGATTTTTACAGGGACGATGGCTACACCTTC.

CDR3 protein: CSAGLYSYNEQFF. In DNA form, the CDR3 reads TGCAGCGCCGGACTTTACTCCTACAATGAGCAGTTCTTC. The J gene is TRBJ2-1, the V gene TRBV29-1; tentatively, D is TRBD2 (5 bases). This CDR3 comprises 13 residues. CDR1 SQVTM and CDR2 ANQGSEA come from the germline V gene. V gave up 7 bases and J gave up 0 bases, with 10 bases separating them.

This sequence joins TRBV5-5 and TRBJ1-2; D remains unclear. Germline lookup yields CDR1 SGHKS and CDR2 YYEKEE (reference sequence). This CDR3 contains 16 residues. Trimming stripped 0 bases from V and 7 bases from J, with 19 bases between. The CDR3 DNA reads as TGTGCCAGCAGCTTGGTCTTTTCAGCGGTCCTAGGTGGCTACACCTTC. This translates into CASSLVFSAVLGGYTF.

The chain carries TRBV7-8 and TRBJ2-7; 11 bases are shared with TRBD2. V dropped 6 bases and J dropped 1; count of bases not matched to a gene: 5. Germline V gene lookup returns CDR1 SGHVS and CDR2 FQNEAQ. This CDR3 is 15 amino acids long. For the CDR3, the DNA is TGTGCCAGCAGAAAACTAGCGGGGGTTTCCTACGAGCAGTACGTC. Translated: CASRKLAGVSYEQYV.

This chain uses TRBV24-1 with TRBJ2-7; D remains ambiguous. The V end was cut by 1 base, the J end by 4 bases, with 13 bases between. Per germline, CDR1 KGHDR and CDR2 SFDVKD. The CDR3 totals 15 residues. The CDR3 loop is CATSDLGSLRYEQYV. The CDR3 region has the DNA TGTGCCACCAGTGATTTAGGCAGTTTGAGGTACGAGCAGTACGTC.

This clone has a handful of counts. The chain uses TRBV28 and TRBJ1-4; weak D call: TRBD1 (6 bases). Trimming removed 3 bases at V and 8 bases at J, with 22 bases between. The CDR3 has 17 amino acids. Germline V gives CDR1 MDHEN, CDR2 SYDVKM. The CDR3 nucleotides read TGTGCCAGCAGTTTCTTGGGGGCGCGGATGAAAGACGAAAAACTGTTTTTT. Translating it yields CASSFLGARMKDEKLFF.

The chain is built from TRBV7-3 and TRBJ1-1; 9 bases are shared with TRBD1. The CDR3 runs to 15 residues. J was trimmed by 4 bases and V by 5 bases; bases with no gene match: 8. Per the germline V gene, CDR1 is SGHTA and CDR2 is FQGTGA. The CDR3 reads CASSTQGTGTTEAFF. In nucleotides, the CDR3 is TGTGCCAGCAGCACCCAAGGGACAGGGACCACTGAAGCTTTCTTT.

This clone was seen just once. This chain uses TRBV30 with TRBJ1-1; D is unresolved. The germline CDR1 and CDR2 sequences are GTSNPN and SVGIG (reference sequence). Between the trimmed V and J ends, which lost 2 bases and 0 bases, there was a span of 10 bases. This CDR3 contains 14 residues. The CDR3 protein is CAWSIPPVNTEAFF. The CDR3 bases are TGTGCCTGGAGTATTCCACCAGTGAACACTGAAGCTTTCTTT.

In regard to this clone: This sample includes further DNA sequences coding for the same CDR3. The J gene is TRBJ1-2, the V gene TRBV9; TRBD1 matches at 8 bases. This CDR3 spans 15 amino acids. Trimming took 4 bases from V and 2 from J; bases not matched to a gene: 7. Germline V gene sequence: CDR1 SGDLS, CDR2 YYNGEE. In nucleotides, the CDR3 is TGTGCCAGCAGCCCTACGGCAGGGGGCAACTATGGCTACACCTTC. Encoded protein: CASSPTAGGNYGYTF.

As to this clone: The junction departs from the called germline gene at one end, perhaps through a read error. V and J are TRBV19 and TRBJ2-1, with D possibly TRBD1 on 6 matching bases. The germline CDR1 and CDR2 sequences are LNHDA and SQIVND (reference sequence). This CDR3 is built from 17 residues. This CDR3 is CASTIIGGRRPNVEQFF. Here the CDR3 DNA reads TGTGCCAGTACTATAATAGGGGGTAGGCGGCCAAACGTCGAGCAGTTCTTC.

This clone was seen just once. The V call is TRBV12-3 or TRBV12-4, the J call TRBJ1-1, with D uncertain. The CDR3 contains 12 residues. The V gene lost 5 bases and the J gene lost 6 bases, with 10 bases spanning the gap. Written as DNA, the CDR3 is TGTGCCAGCAGTCGGTCTAGGTCTGAAGCTTTCTTT. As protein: CASSRSRSEAFF.

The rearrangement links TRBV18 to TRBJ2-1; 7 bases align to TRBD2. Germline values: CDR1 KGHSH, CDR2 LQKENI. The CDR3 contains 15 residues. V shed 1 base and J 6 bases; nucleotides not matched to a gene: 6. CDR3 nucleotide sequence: TGTGCCAGCTCACCACGTGGGACGGGGGGCAATGAGCAGTTCTTC. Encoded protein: CASSPRGTGGNEQFF.

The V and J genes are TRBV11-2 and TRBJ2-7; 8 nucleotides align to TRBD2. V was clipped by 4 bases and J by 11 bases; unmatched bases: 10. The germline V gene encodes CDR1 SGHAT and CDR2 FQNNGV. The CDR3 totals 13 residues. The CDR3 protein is CASSSTREGMKYF. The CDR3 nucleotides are TGTGCCAGCAGCTCTACCCGGGAGGGGATGAAGTACTTC.

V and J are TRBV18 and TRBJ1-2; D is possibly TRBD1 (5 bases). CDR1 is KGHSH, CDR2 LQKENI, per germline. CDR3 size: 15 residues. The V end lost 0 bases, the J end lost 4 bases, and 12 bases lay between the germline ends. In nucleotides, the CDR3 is TGTGCCAGCTCACCACCGTCAGGGTACACCTATGGCTACACCTTC. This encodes CASSPPSGYTYGYTF. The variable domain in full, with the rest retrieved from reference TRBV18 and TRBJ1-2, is NAGVMQNPRHLVRRRGQEARLRCSPMKGHSHVYWYRQLPEEGLKFMVYLQKENIIDESGMPKERFSAEFPKEGPSILRIQQVVRGDSAAYFCASSPPSGYTYGYTFGSGTRLTVV.

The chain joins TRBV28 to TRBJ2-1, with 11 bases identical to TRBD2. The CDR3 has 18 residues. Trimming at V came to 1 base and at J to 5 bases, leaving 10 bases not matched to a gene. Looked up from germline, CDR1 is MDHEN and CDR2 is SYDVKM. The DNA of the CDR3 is TGTGCCAGCAGTTTATCCCGGACTAGCGGGCACTCTAACAATGAGCAGTTCTTC. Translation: CASSLSRTSGHSNNEQFF.

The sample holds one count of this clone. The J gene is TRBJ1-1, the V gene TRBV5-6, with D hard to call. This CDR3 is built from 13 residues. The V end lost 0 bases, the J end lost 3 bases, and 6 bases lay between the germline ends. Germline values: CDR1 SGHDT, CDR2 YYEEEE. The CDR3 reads CASSLGLDTEAFF. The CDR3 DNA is TGTGCCAGCAGCTTGGGATTAGACACTGAAGCTTTCTTT.